This T cell receptor (beta chain) appears in the sequencing data of a study of CD8+ T cells in alopecia areata. The study, taken as a whole, reports: Scalp data also include sequences from resident alphabeta T cells of normal skin. Relative to normal scalp, lesional scalp, especially alopecia totalis/universalis, showed higher clonality. While tofacitinib was given, many expanded lesional clones persisted in scalp and blood. Under tofacitinib, fewer expanded CD8+ clones appeared among the top 100 scalp clones.

The treatment was: oral pan-JAK inhibitor, 5-10 mg twice daily. It was cDNA, reverse transcribed from extracted RNA, that served as the sequencing template. Produced via immunoSEQ multiplex PCR; TCRdb's table is partial and in-frame only. The profile shows more than 90,000 clones, roughly 50% of them singletons. This clone has more than one count but fewer than ten. Antigen unknown. The receptor was derived from a human donor with alopecia areata. This specimen consisted of CD8+ T cells sorted from blood, obtained at week 24, from a patient treated with tofacitinib.

This CDR3 reads CASRDSSYEQYF. The CDR3 DNA reads TGCGCCAGCAGAGACAGCTCCTACGAGCAGTACTTC. The chain has TRBV10-2 and TRBJ2-7, with D perhaps TRBD1 (5 bases). The germline V gene has CDR1 WSHSY and CDR2 SAAADI. V shed 6 bases and J shed 0 bases, with 6 bases lying between them. This CDR3 spans 12 amino acids.